The rows below give T cell receptor beta chains drawn from one sample of a study of T cell responses to AZD1222 COVID-19 vaccine. Method: immunoSEQ multiplex PCR; TCRdb's copy keeps in-frame clones and lacks some. Of about 170,000 clones detected, 75% to 90% appear once; the ten largest clones hold 6% to 8%. The sequenced sample was peripheral blood, obtained on day 0 of AZD1222 vaccination. These receptors originate from an adult in good health. The CDR3 runs from the conserved cysteine through the conserved F or W. Each record gives: D gene, J gene, V gene, clone size, CDR3 protein, CDR3 DNA. A D gene is named only where the DNA matches it firmly. A clone size is listed for some rows: how often the clone was seen (once, few, many), or a class if it is expanded.

TRBD1	TRBJ1-2	TRBV30	NA	CAWSVGTGGPRQDGYTF	TGTGCCTGGAGTGTAGGGACAGGGGGACCCCGGCAGGATGGCTACACCTTC
NA	TRBJ2-2	TRBV3-1/TRBV3-2	NA	CASSSSTGENTGELFF	TGTGCCAGCAGCTCCTCGACAGGAGAGAACACCGGGGAGCTGTTTTTT
NA	TRBJ1-1	TRBV19	NA	CASSIPTVNTEAFF	TGTGCCAGTAGTATACCGACAGTGAACACTGAAGCTTTCTTT
NA	TRBJ2-3	TRBV7-2	few	CASSFADTQYF	TGTGCCAGCAGCTTCGCAGATACGCAGTATTTT
NA	TRBJ1-2	TRBV6-5	NA	CASNPPGNYGYTF	TGTGCCAGCAATCCCCCCGGGAACTATGGCTACACCTTC
NA	TRBJ2-5	TRBV5-5	NA	CASSLYGSEQETQYF	TGTGCCAGCAGCTTGTACGGAAGTGAGCAAGAGACCCAGTACTTC
TRBD1	TRBJ2-3	TRBV10-3	once	CAISGMTGESSTDTQYF	TGTGCCATCAGTGGGATGACAGGGGAGTCCTCCACAGATACGCAGTATTTT
TRBD1	TRBJ2-1	TRBV10-3	NA	CAISASFTGTGGSYNEQFF	TGTGCCATCAGTGCTTCTTTTACCGGGACAGGGGGCTCCTACAATGAGCAGTTCTTC
NA	TRBJ2-2	TRBV4-1	NA	CASSQLIGRRPTRMNTGELFF	TGCGCCAGCAGCCAGCTGATTGGAAGGAGGCCCACCCGTATGAACACCGGGGAGCTGTTTTTT
NA	TRBJ2-1	TRBV10-2	NA	CASSETGEQFF	TGCGCCAGCAGTGAGACTGGAGAGCAGTTCTTC
NA	TRBJ1-1	TRBV10-3	NA	CAIRENRVGTEAFF	TGTGCCATCAGGGAAAACAGGGTAGGTACTGAAGCTTTCTTT
NA	TRBJ1-2	TRBV19	NA	CASSELGPALNYGYTF	TGTGCCAGTAGTGAACTGGGACCAGCCCTAAACTATGGCTACACCTTC
NA	TRBJ2-6	TRBV7-3	NA	CASSPDSYSGANVLTF	TGTGCCAGCAGCCCGGACAGTTACTCTGGGGCCAACGTCCTGACTTTC
TRBD2	TRBJ2-5	TRBV6-1	NA	CASSEYHGGALRSQYF	TGTGCCAGCAGTGAATATCACGGGGGGGCTTTAAGGTCCCAGTACTTC
NA	TRBJ2-7	TRBV6-5	once	CASSYSKASTYEQYF	TGTGCCAGCAGTTACTCGAAGGCCAGTACTTACGAGCAGTACTTC
NA	TRBJ1-2	TRBV5-6	once	CASSLGESVYGYTF	TGTGCCAGCAGCTTGGGGGAGTCAGTCTATGGCTACACCTTC
NA	TRBJ2-1	TRBV24-1	NA	CATSDRTASSYNEQFF	TGTGCCACCAGTGATAGGACAGCGAGCTCCTACAATGAGCAGTTCTTC
TRBD2	TRBJ2-7	TRBV27	NA	CASGGSGGEQYF	TGTGCCTCGGGTGGGAGCGGGGGCGAGCAGTACTTC
TRBD1	TRBJ2-7	TRBV6-5	NA	CASSYPGQGASEQYF	TGTGCCAGCAGTTACCCGGGACAGGGGGCATCCGAGCAGTACTTC
TRBD2	TRBJ2-1	TRBV6-4	NA	CASSLTSGGNNEQFF	TGTGCCAGCAGTTTGACTAGCGGGGGGAACAATGAGCAGTTCTTC
TRBD1	TRBJ1-2	TRBV5-1	NA	CASSLVGGQGPNGYTF	TGCGCCAGCAGCTTGGTCGGGGGACAGGGACCTAATGGCTACACCTTC
NA	TRBJ2-5	TRBV6-2/TRBV6-3	once	CASSYSGVETQYF	TGTGCCAGCAGTTACTCGGGAGTAGAGACCCAGTACTTC
NA	TRBJ2-7	TRBV6-5	NA	CASSFGRIYEQYF	TGTGCCAGCAGTTTTGGCAGGATCTACGAGCAGTACTTC
TRBD1	TRBJ1-4	TRBV30	NA	CAWSSGQVIEKLFF	TGTGCCTGGAGTTCGGGACAGGTGATTGAAAAACTGTTTTTT
TRBD1	TRBJ2-1	TRBV27	few	CASSLGSGTGGGNEQFF	TGTGCCAGCAGTTTAGGGTCCGGGACAGGGGGCGGGAATGAGCAGTTCTTC
NA	TRBJ2-2	TRBV4-2	NA	CASSRPANTGELFF	TGTGCCAGCAGCCGGCCCGCGAACACCGGGGAGCTGTTTTTT
NA	TRBJ2-1	TRBV3-1/TRBV3-2	NA	CASSRGGGGSYNEQFF	TGTGCCAGCAGCCGAGGAGGGGGGGGCTCCTACAATGAGCAGTTCTTC
TRBD1	TRBJ1-1	TRBV11-3	NA	CASSLGQGGNTEAFF	TGTGCCAGCAGCTTAGGACAGGGTGGGAACACTGAAGCTTTCTTT
NA	TRBJ1-6	TRBV4-2	NA	CASSQGVGRASPLHF	TGTGCCAGCAGCCAAGGTGTGGGCAGAGCTTCACCCCTCCACTTT
NA	TRBJ2-1	TRBV3-1/TRBV3-2	NA	CASSQFQGSYNEQFF	TGTGCCAGCAGCCAATTCCAGGGATCCTACAATGAGCAGTTCTTC
NA	TRBJ2-1	TRBV12-3/TRBV12-4	NA	CASSQPNEQFF	TGTGCCAGCAGTCAACCCAATGAGCAGTTCTTC
NA	TRBJ2-1	TRBV4-1	NA	CASSLGTPHYNEQFF	TGCGCCAGCAGCCTCGGGACACCTCACTACAATGAGCAGTTCTTC
NA	TRBJ1-6	TRBV4-3	few	CASSQDLGQGSSSYNSPLHF	TGCGCCAGCAGCCAAGATCTTGGGCAGGGCTCAAGCTCCTATAATTCACCCCTCCACTTT